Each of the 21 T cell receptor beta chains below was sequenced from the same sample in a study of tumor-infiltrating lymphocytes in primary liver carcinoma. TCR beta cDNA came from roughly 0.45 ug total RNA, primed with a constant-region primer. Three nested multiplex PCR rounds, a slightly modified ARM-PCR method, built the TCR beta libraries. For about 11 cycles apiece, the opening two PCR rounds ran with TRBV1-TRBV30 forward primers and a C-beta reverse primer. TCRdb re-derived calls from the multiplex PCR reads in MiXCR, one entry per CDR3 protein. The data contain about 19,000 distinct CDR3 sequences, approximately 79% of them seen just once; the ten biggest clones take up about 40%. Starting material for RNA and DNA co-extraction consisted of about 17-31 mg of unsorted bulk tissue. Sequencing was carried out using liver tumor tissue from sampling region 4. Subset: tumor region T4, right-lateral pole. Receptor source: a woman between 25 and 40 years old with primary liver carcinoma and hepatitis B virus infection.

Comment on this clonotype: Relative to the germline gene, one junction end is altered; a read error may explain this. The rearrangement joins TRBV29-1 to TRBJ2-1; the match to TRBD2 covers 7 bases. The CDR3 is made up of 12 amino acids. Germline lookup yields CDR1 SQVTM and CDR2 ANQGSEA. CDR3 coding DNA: TGCAGCGCCCTAGGGGACTATAATGAGCAGTTTTTC. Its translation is CSALGDYNEQFF.

CDR3 DNA: TGCGCCAGCAGCCAACTATTGGGTGGGGCTGAAGCTTTCTTT. Translation: CASSQLLGGAEAFF. The chain combines TRBV4-3 with TRBJ1-1, with D unresolved. CDR3 size: 14 residues. CDR1 and CDR2 (germline): LGHNA, YSLEER. V shed 2 bases and J shed 6 bases, with 13 bases lying between them.

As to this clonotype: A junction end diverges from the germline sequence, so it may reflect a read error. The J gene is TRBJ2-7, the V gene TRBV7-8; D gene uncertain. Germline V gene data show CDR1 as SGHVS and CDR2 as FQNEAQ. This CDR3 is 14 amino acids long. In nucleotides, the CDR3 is TGTACCAGCAGCACCCTCCCGTTGTCCCCCGAGCAGTACTTC. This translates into CTSSTLPLSPEQYF.

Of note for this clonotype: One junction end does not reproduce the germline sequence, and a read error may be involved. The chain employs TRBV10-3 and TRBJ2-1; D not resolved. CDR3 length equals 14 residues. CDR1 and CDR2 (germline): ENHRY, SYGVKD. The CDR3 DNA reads TGTGACATCAGTCCCACGGCGACCCGTGATGAGCAATTCTTC. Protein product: CDISPTATRDEQFF.

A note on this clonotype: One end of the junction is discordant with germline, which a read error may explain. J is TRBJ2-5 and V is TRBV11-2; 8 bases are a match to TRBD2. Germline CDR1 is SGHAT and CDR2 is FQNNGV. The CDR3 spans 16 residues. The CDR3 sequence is CASSQTPGGGQETQYF. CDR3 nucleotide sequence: TGTGCCAGCAGCCAAACTCCTGGCGGGGGGCAAGAGACCCAATACTTC.

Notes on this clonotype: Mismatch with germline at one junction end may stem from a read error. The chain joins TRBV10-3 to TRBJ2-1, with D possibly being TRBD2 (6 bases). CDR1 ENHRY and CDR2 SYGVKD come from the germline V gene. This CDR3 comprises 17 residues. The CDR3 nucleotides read TGTGCCATCGGTGAGACCATGGCGGCTAGCGCTTACAATAAGCAGTTCTTC. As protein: CAIGETMAASAYNKQFF.

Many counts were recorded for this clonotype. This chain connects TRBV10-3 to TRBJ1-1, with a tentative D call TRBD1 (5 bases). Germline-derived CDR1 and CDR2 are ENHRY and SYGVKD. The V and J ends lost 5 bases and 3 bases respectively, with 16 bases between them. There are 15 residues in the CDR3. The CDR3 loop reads CAISLLRVKHTEAFF. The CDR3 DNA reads TGTGCCATCAGTCTACTCAGGGTTAAGCACACTGAAGCTTTCTTT.

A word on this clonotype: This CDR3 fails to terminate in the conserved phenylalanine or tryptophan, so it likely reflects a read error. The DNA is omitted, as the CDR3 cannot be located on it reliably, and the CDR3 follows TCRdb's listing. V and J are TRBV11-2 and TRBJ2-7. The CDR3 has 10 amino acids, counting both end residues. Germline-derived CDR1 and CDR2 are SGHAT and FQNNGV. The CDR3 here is CACSLGEQYL.

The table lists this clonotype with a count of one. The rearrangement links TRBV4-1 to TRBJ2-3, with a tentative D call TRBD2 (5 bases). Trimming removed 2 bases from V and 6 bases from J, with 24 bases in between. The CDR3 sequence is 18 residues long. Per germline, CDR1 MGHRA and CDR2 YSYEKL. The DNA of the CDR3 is TGCGCCAGCAGCCAATTAGGCATGCTAGCAGAAGACTCGGATACGCAGTATTTT. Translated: CASSQLGMLAEDSDTQYF.

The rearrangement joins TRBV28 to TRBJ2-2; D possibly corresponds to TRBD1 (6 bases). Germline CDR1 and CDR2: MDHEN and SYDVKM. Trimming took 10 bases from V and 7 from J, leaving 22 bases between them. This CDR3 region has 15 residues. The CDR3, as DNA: TGTGCCACACTACTGGGGGCCTCGGACATCGGGGAGCTGTTTTTT. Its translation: CATLLGASDIGELFF.

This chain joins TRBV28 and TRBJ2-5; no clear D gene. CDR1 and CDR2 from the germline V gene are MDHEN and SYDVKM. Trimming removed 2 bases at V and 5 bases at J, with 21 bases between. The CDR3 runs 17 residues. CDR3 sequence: CASSLPKDSWGHETQYF. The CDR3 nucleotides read TGTGCCAGCAGTTTACCCAAAGATAGCTGGGGTCACGAGACCCAGTACTTC.

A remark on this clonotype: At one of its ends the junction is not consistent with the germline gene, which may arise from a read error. In DNA, the CDR3 is TGTGCCAGCAGTTTAGTCCACGAGCACTACTTC. Amino acids: CASSLVHEHYF. V usage is TRBV28 and J usage is TRBJ2-7; D is uncertain. Germline-derived CDR1 and CDR2 are MDHEN and SYDVKM. The CDR3 runs 11 residues. The variable domain in full, completed from reference TRBV28 and TRBJ2-7, reads DVKVTQSSRYLVKRTGEKVFLECVQDMDHENMFWYRQDPGLGLRLIYFSYDVKMKEKGDIPEGYSVSREKKERFSLILESASTNQTSMYLCASSLVHEHYFGPGTRLTVT.

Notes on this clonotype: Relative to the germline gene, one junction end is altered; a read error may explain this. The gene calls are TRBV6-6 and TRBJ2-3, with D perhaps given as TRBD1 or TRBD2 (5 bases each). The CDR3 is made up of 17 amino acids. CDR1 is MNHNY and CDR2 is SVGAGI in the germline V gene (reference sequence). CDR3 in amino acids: CASIQTPVRARGDTRYF. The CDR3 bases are TGTGCCAGCATTCAAACACCTGTGAGGGCTCGAGGGGATACGCGGTATTTT.

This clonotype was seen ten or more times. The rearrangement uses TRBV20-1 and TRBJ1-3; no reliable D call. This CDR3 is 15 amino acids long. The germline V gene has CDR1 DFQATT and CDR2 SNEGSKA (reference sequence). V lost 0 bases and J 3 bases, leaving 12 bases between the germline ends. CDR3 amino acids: CSARDFYNSGNTIYF. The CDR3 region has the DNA TGCAGTGCTAGAGACTTCTACAACAGTGGAAACACCATATATTTT.

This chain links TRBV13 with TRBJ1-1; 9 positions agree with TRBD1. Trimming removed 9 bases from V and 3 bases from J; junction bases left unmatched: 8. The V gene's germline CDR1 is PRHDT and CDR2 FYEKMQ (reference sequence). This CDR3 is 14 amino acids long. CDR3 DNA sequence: TGTGCCAGTACGACAGGGGGTGCAGACACTGAAGCTTTCTTT. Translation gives CASTTGGADTEAFF.

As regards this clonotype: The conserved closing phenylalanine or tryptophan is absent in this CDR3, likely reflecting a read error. CDR3 residues: CASSLTSGGYEQYL. DNA of the CDR3: TGTGCCAGCAGTTTGACTAGCGGGGGCTACGAGCAGTACCTC. The rearrangement links TRBV10-2 to TRBJ2-7; 12 bases are shared with TRBD2. The CDR3 loop spans 14 amino acids. Germline V lookup: CDR1 WSHSY, CDR2 SAAADI.

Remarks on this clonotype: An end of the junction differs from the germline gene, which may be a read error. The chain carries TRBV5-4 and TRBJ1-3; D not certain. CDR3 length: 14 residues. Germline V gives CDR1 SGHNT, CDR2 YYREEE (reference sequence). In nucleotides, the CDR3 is TGTGCCAGTAACCGGACTGAGCCTGGGAACACCATATATTTT. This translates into CASNRTEPGNTIYF.

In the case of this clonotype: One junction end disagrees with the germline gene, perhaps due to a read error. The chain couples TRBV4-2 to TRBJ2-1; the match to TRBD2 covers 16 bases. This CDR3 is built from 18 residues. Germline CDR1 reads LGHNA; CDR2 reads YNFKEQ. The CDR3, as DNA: TGTGCCAGCAGCCTCGGGACTAGCGGGAGGGCCGAGGTGGATGAGCGGTTCTTC. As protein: CASSLGTSGRAEVDERFF.

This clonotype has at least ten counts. CDR3 sequence (DNA): TGCGCCAGCAGCTTCCAACCGGGACAGGGGGCTACTGGGGCCAACGTCCTGACTTTC. This encodes CASSFQPGQGATGANVLTF. The chain has TRBV5-1 and TRBJ2-6; 12 bases align to TRBD1. The CDR3 extends over 19 amino acids. Losses at the gene ends were 2 bases for V and 2 bases for J; bases not matched to a gene: 8. Germline V gives CDR1 SGHRS, CDR2 YFSETQ.

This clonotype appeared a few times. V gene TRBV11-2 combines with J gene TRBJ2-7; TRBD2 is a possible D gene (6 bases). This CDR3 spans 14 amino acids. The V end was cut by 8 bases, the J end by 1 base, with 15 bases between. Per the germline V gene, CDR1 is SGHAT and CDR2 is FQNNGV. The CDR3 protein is CASLGVSGSYEQYF. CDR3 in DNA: TGTGCCAGCTTAGGAGTTAGCGGTTCCTACGAGCAGTACTTC. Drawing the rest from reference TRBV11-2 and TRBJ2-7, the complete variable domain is EAGVAQSPRYKIIEKRQSVAFWCNPISGHATLYWYQQILGQGPKLLIQFQNNGVVDDSQLPKDRFSAERLKGVDSTLKIQPAKLEDSAVYLCASLGVSGSYEQYFGPGTRLTVT.

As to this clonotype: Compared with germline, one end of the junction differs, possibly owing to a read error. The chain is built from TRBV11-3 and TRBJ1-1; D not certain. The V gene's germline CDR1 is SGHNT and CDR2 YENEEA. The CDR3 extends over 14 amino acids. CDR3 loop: CASSLRVAITKAFF. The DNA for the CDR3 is TGTGCCAGCAGCTTAAGAGTTGCGATCACTAAAGCTTTCTTT.